This T cell receptor beta chain was sequenced in a study of OX40 agonist ivuxolimab in advanced cancers. Study information: Across the patients, intravenous ivuxolimab was delivered every 2 weeks at 0.01 to 10 mg/kg.

V lost 2 bases and J lost 4; bases outside the gene matches: 11. Per germline, CDR1 LNHDA and CDR2 SQIVND (reference sequence). The CDR3 totals 16 residues. Assay: immunoSEQ multiplex PCR; the TCRdb copy retains only in-frame clones and omits some. The sample contains around 70,000 clones, over 75% of which appear only once. The clonotype was recovered from an adult with an advanced solid tumor such as melanoma, head and neck, liver or kidney cancer. The chain is built from TRBV19 and TRBJ2-7; 7 bases agree with TRBD1. The sample consisted of CD4+ or CD8+ T cells sorted from blood, taken in a trial of the OX40 agonist ivuxolimab. CDR3 in DNA: TGTGCCAGTAGTATATACGTCGCTGGGACAGCTTACGAGCAGTACTTC. It codes for CASSIYVAGTAYEQYF.